This T cell receptor beta chain was identified during a study of blood T cell repertoires in COVID-19. Profiling relied on immunoSEQ multiplex PCR, and the TCRdb table lists in-frame clones only, not all of them. The data show 150,000 to 200,000 clones, around 80% seen once. The CDR3 is 15 residues long. Germline V gene lookup returns CDR1 LGHDT and CDR2 YNNKEL (reference sequence). Germline trimming cut 6 bases from V and 8 bases from J; bases unmatched to any gene: 12. This receptor was identified in a man aged 55 to 70 with acute or convalescent COVID-19. The sequenced sample consisted of peripheral blood. The gene calls are TRBV3-1 (or the pseudogene TRBV3-2) and TRBJ2-1; 8 nucleotides agree with TRBD1. The CDR3 DNA is TGTGCCAGCAGTCCGAACAGGGGGAGTATGGATGAGCAGTTCTTC. This encodes CASSPNRGSMDEQFF.